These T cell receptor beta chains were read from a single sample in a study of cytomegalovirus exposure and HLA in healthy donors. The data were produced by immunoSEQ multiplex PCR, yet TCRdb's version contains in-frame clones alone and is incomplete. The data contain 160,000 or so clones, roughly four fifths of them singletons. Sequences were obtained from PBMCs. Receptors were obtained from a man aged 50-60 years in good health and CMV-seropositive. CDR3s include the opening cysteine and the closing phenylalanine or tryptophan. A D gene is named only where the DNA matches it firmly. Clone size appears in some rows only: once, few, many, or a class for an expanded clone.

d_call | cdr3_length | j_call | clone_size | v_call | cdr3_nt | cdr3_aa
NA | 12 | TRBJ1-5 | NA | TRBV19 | TGTGCCAGTAGTCAGGGCTATCAGCCCCAGCATTTT | CASSQGYQPQHF
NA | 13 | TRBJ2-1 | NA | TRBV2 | TGTGCCAGCAGTGATGAGGGTTACAATGAGCAGTTCTTC | CASSDEGYNEQFF
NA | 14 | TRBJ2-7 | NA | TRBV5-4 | TGTGCCAGCAGCCTCGGGGGGCTTGACTACGAGCAGTACTTC | CASSLGGLDYEQYF
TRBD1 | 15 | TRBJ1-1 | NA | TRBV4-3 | TGCGCCAGCAGCCAAGAGGGACAGATGAACACTGAAGCTTTCTTT | CASSQEGQMNTEAFF
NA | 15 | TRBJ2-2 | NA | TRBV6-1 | TGTGCCAGCAGTGTCTCTAGCTTGAACACCGGGGAGCTGTTTTTT | CASSVSSLNTGELFF
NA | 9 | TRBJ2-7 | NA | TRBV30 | TGTGCCTGGCTGGGGGGTGGGCCCTTC | CAWLGGGPF
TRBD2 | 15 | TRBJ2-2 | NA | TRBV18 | TGTGCCAGCTCAGTCCTAGCGGGAGACACCGGGGAGCTGTTTTTT | CASSVLAGDTGELFF
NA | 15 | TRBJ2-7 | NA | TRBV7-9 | TGTGCCAGCAGCTTATTAAGGTCGGAGAGATACGAGCAGTACTTC | CASSLLRSERYEQYF
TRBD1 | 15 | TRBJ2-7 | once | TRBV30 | TGTGCCTGGAGTGGAGGGGACAGGGGGTTCTACGAGCAGTACTTC | CAWSGGDRGFYEQYF
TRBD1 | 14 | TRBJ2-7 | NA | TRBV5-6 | TGTGCCAGCAGCTTGGGACAGGGATTATACGAGCAGTACTTC | CASSLGQGLYEQYF
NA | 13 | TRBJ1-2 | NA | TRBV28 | TGTGCCAGCAGTTTAAGGGGGAACTATGGCTACACCTTC | CASSLRGNYGYTF
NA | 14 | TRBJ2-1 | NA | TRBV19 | TGTGCCAGTTCAACAGGACCCCACGGTAATGAGCAGTTCTTC | CASSTGPHGNEQFF
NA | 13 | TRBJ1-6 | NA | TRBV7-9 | TGTGCCAGCAGCCTAAGGGAGAATTCACCCCTCCACTTT | CASSLRENSPLHF
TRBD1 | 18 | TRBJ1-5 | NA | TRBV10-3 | TGTGCCATCAGTGAGAGGGCAGGGGGGACCGACTTAATTCAGCCCCAGCATTTT | CAISERAGGTDLIQPQHF
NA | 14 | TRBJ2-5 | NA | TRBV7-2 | TGTGCCAGCAGCTCAGATAGGGGGAGAGAGACCCAGTACTTC | CASSSDRGRETQYF
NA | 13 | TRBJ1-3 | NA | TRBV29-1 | TGCAGCGTTGAGGTTACAATTGGAAACACCATATATTTT | CSVEVTIGNTIYF
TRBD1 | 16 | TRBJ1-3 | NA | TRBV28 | TGTGCCAGCAGTTATCGGACAGGGGGGGAAGGAAACACCATATATTTT | CASSYRTGGEGNTIYF
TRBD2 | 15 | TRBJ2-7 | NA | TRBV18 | TGTGCCAGCTCACCACCGGGCGGGAGGGGGTACGAGCAGTACTTC | CASSPPGGRGYEQYF
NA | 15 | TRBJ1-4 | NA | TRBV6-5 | TGTGCCAGCAGCCGAAGCGGGCCTCCGGAGGGAAAACTGTTTTTT | CASSRSGPPEGKLFF
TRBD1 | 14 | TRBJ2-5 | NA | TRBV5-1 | TGCGCCAGCAGCTTGACAGGGGGCGCGGAGACCCAGTACTTC | CASSLTGGAETQYF
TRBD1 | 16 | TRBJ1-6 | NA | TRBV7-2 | TGTGCCAGCAGCTTAGCGGGGAGGACAGGGTCTTCACCCCTCCACTTT | CASSLAGRTGSSPLHF
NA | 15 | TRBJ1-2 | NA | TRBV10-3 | TGTGCCATCAGTGAGTCGTCTGGAGCTAACTATGGCTACACCTTC | CAISESSGANYGYTF
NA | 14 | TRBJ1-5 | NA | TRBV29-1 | TGCAGCTTAGGGCGGAGACAGGGCAATCAGCCCCAGCATTTT | CSLGRRQGNQPQHF
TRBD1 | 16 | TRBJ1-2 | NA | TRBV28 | TGTGCCAGCAACTCCCTTGACGTGACAGGGGCTTATGGCTACACCTTC | CASNSLDVTGAYGYTF